The clone carrying this T cell receptor (beta chain) is called medium-sized based on its frequency. The antigen is undetermined. Deletions cut 0 bases from V and 3 bases from J, with 12 bases between. Germline V gene lookup returns CDR1 MGHRA and CDR2 YSYEKL. CDR3 length: 15 amino acids. The PCR employed 60 Vbeta primers together with 13 Jbeta primers. Sequencing used immunoSEQ multiplex PCR; TCRdb keeps in-frame clones, though not all of them. The sample is made up of around 27,000 clones, and the top ten hold about 0.69% of it. The sample is drawn from a study of cytomegalovirus exposure and HLA in healthy donors. Study-wide context: Among 150 million to 200 million T cells, an earlier analysis found roughly 110 million unique TCR beta sequences.

Study results and caveats: Overall, around 160 TCR beta chains were annotated as cytomegalovirus-associated. Indistinguishable V segments, including TRBV6-2 and TRBV6-3, were excluded. CMV serostatus was the sole immune exposure data available.

The origin of this receptor is a man aged 25-45 years in good health and CMV-seronegative. This chain uses TRBV4-1 with TRBJ2-7; D gene ambiguous. The sample taken for sequencing was PBMCs. CDR3: CASSQDLAPGYEQYF. The CDR3, as DNA: TGCGCCAGCAGCCAAGATCTTGCGCCTGGCTACGAGCAGTACTTC.